This passage covers 24 T cell receptor beta chains from one sample sequenced in a study of T-cell reconstitution after alpha-beta-depleted transplantation in children (dated by TCRdb to the mid-2010s). Library construction relied on PCR. TCRdb shows the sequencer as Illumina HiSeq 2500. TCR library preparation used molecular barcoding, with unique molecular identifiers applied to normalize quantification of the TCRbeta repertoire. The raw public data were reprocessed by TCRdb itself: fastp quality trimming at Q25, MiXCR clonotype calling, in-frame beta chains only. Each entry merges the rows of one CDR3 protein and shows their most common DNA and genes. This sample holds just under 550,000 distinct CDR3 sequences; about 17% were observed only once. 3% to 3.5% of the sample rests with the top ten. Here the sequenced sample was PBMCs from the stem cell graft donor, taken from the stem cell graft. These TCRs come from a human donor who donated a stem cell graft to a child with acute lymphoblastic leukemia.

This rearrangement joins TRBV5-1 to TRBJ2-1, with D maybe TRBD2 (5 bases). Deletions cut 4 bases from V and 2 bases from J, with 16 bases between. This CDR3 has 16 amino acids. Germline CDR1 reads SGHRS; CDR2 reads YFSETQ. This CDR3 reads CASSRLGGPPYNEQFF. The CDR3 coding sequence is TGCGCCAGCAGCAGATTGGGCGGGCCGCCCTACAATGAGCAGTTCTTC.

The chain has TRBV7-6 and TRBJ2-1; 10 bases align to TRBD1. Germline values: CDR1 SGHVS, CDR2 FNYEAQ. Trimming at V came to 5 bases and at J to 5 bases, leaving 6 bases not matched to a gene. This CDR3 comprises 15 residues. In DNA form, the CDR3 reads TGTGCCAGCAGCGGCCGGGACAGGGGAGACAATGAGCAGTTCTTC. The encoded protein is CASSGRDRGDNEQFF.

The chain links TRBV11-2 to TRBJ2-2; the match to TRBD2 covers 8 bases. V shed 0 bases and J 1 base; nucleotides not matched to a gene: 13. The CDR3 runs 20 residues. Germline V gives CDR1 SGHAT, CDR2 FQNNGV. CDR3 sequence reads: CASSLDVLAGPGWNTGELFF. The CDR3 bases are TGTGCCAGCAGCTTAGATGTCCTAGCGGGCCCGGGTTGGAACACCGGGGAGCTGTTTTTT.

This clonotype turned up a few times. The rearrangement uses TRBV28 and TRBJ2-3; 10 bases line up with TRBD2. The CDR3 has 14 amino acids. The V and J ends lost 6 bases and 4 bases, in that order; junction bases with no gene match: 4. Germline V gene data show CDR1 as MDHEN and CDR2 as SYDVKM. The CDR3 DNA sequence: TGTGCCAGCAGCGGAGCGGGAGGGGCAGATACGCAGTATTTT. Its protein product is CASSGAGGADTQYF. Supplemented by reference TRBV28 and TRBJ2-3, the full variable domain reads DVKVTQSSRYLVKRTGEKVFLECVQDMDHENMFWYRQDPGLGLRLIYFSYDVKMKEKGDIPEGYSVSREKKERFSLILESASTNQTSMYLCASSGAGGADTQYFGPGTRLTVL.

The chain links TRBV29-1 to TRBJ2-5; D perhaps matches TRBD1 (6 bases). Germline CDR1 and CDR2: SQVTM and ANQGSEA. This CDR3 is built from 12 residues. The V gene lost 7 bases and the J gene lost 2 bases, with 11 bases spanning the gap. The CDR3 DNA sequence: TGCAGCGGGAAGGGGGAGCAAGAGACCCAGTACTTC. Residues: CSGKGEQETQYF.

The V call is TRBV20-1, the J call TRBJ2-1; 7 nucleotides match TRBD2. This CDR3 region has 15 residues. Trimming took 6 bases from V and 0 from J; bases not matched to a gene: 8. The germline gives CDR1 DFQATT, CDR2 SNEGSKA (reference sequence). The DNA for the CDR3 is TGCAGTGCCCCCTTAGCGGGTGGCTCCTACAATGAGCAGTTCTTC. It encodes CSAPLAGGSYNEQFF.

This clonotype was seen a handful of times. The chain is built from TRBV4-1 and TRBJ1-5; D possibly corresponds to TRBD1 (5 bases). Germline CDR1 is MGHRA and CDR2 is YSYEKL. There are 18 residues in the CDR3. Trimming took 1 base from V and 2 from J, leaving 18 bases between them. DNA for the CDR3: TGCGCCAGCAGCCAAGGGGACCCCATAGACAGCGGCAATCAGCCCCAGCATTTT. Its protein is CASSQGDPIDSGNQPQHF.

This clonotype was seen only a few times. The chain couples TRBV6-1 to TRBJ2-1; weak D call: TRBD1 (5 bases). CDR1 and CDR2 from the germline V gene are MNHNS and SASEGT. With 7 bases removed from V and 1 base from J, the gap between germline ends came to 17 bases. The CDR3 has 16 residues. The DNA for the CDR3 is TGTGCCAGCACAGAGTCAAGGGGCGCATCCTACAATGAGCAGTTCTTC. Residues: CASTESRGASYNEQFF.

The chain has TRBV29-1 and TRBJ2-1, with 7 bases fitting TRBD2. Germline V CDR1 and CDR2: SQVTM, ANQGSEA. The J segment lost 14 bases and the V segment lost 4 bases, leaving 23 bases of the junction unmatched. CDR3 length equals 16 residues. CDR3 protein: CSVVVLGGGYAGIEFF. The CDR3 nucleotides are TGCAGCGTTGTCGTTCTGGGGGGGGGGTACGCCGGGATTGAGTTCTTC.

This clonotype was seen a handful of times. V usage is TRBV9 and J usage is TRBJ2-5; D is possibly TRBD2 (5 bases). The CDR3 length is 13 residues. The germline V gene has CDR1 SGDLS and CDR2 YYNGEE. Trimming removed 0 bases at V and 4 bases at J, with 7 bases between. CDR3 residues: CASSVAAGETQYF. DNA for the CDR3: TGTGCCAGCAGCGTAGCGGCGGGAGAGACCCAGTACTTC.

The CDR3 bases are TGCGCCAGCAGGGCTACCACAGGGACGGGAGAGACCCAGTACTTC. Its protein product is CASRATTGTGETQYF. V is TRBV5-1 and J is TRBJ2-5; the D gene is possibly TRBD1 (6 bases). CDR1 and CDR2 from the germline V gene are SGHRS and YFSETQ. V was cut by 5 bases and J by 4 bases, with 18 bases left in between. The CDR3 is made up of 15 amino acids. The entire variable domain, with the rest obtained from reference TRBV5-1 and TRBJ2-5, is as follows: KAGVTQTPRYLIKTRGQQVTLSCSPISGHRSVSWYQQTPGQGLQFLFEYFSETQRNKGNFPGRFSGRQFSNSRSEMNVSTLELGDSALYLCASRATTGTGETQYFGPGTRLLVL.

This clonotype was seen more than once but under ten times. V and J are TRBV20-1 and TRBJ2-1; 9 nucleotides agree with TRBD1. CDR1 and CDR2 from the germline V gene are DFQATT and SNEGSKA (reference sequence). V shed 2 bases, J shed 6 bases, and the junction held 5 bases outside the gene matches. The CDR3 extends over 14 amino acids. CDR3 DNA: TGCAGTGCTAGATCAGGACAGGGGAGCAATGAGCAGTTCTTC. Its protein product is CSARSGQGSNEQFF.

V is TRBV5-1 and J is TRBJ1-2; D is undetermined. Trimming cost V 3 bases and J 6 bases, with 15 bases left between them. CDR3 length: 14 residues. Germline V gene data show CDR1 as SGHRS and CDR2 as YFSETQ. CDR3 coding DNA: TGCGCCAGCAGCTCGGCGCAGGTGCGTCATGGCTACACCTTC. It encodes CASSSAQVRHGYTF.

V and J are TRBV20-1 and TRBJ1-1; weak D call: TRBD1 (6 bases). Germline assignment: CDR1 DFQATT and CDR2 SNEGSKA (reference sequence). With 3 bases removed from V and 0 bases from J, the gap between germline ends came to 8 bases. This CDR3 has 13 amino acids. CDR3 bases: TGCAGTGCTAGGGACAGAATGAACACTGAAGCTTTCTTT. Translated: CSARDRMNTEAFF.

In DNA form, the CDR3 reads TGTGCCAGCAGTTTAGCGTTGCTAGCGGGAGGGGTGGAGACCCAGTACTTC. Its protein is CASSLALLAGGVETQYF. V usage is TRBV12-3 or TRBV12-4 and J usage is TRBJ2-5; 12 bases map to TRBD2. After removal of 0 bases from V and 5 bases from J, the junction contained 7 bases not matched to a gene. The CDR3 consists of 17 residues.

This clonotype occurred a few times. This chain uses TRBV5-6 with TRBJ2-7; 11 bases are shared with TRBD1. This CDR3 region has 14 residues. CDR1 and CDR2 from the germline V gene are SGHDT and YYEEEE. V shed 4 bases, J shed 7 bases, and the junction held 7 bases outside the gene matches. CDR3 in amino acids: CASSLGQGAEEQYF. The CDR3 DNA follows: TGTGCCAGCAGCCTAGGACAGGGGGCTGAAGAGCAGTACTTC.

V and J are TRBV11-2 and TRBJ2-2, with D maybe TRBD2 (5 bases). The CDR3 totals 16 residues. From germline, CDR1 is SGHAT and CDR2 FQNNGV. The V gene lost 1 base and the J gene lost 8 bases, with 17 bases spanning the gap. In DNA form, the CDR3 reads TGTGCCAGCAGCTTAGGTCGCGGGCCCAGGAGGGGGGAGCTGTTTTTT. This codes for CASSLGRGPRRGELFF.

This chain links TRBV16 with TRBJ2-7; the D is unclear. Germline values: CDR1 KGHSY, CDR2 FQNENV. V was pared by 0 bases and J by 4 bases, with 7 bases between. This CDR3 is 13 amino acids long. The CDR3 region has the DNA TGTGCCAGCAGCCAATCGGGGTATTACGAGCAGTACTTC. Translation gives CASSQSGYYEQYF.

This clonotype has a handful of counts. V gene TRBV12-3 or TRBV12-4 combines with J gene TRBJ2-1, with D possibly TRBD1 on 6 matching bases. V dropped 5 bases and J dropped 2 bases, with 10 bases sitting between them. The CDR3 is 14 residues long. The CDR3 coding sequence is TGTGCCAGCAGTCGACAGGCCCCCTACAATGAGCAGTTCTTC. Translating it yields CASSRQAPYNEQFF.

The V gene is TRBV27, the J gene TRBJ2-7, with a weak D call TRBD1 (5 bases). Germline V gene lookup returns CDR1 MNHEY and CDR2 SMNVEV (reference sequence). Trimming took off 0 bases at V and 2 bases at J, with 8 bases between the two ends. There are 14 residues in the CDR3. The CDR3 DNA reads as TGTGCCAGCAGTTTATCATCACAGGCCTACGAGCAGTACTTC. Translating it yields CASSLSSQAYEQYF.

The chain uses TRBV9 and TRBJ2-3; 10 nucleotides agree with TRBD2. Germline assignment: CDR1 SGDLS and CDR2 YYNGEE. J lost 10 bases, V lost 0 bases, and 14 bases had no gene match. The CDR3 spans 17 residues. The CDR3 coding sequence is TGTGCCAGCAGCGTAGCTTCTAGCGGGGGTTGGCAGGGAGCGCAGTATTTT. It codes for CASSVASSGGWQGAQYF.

CDR3: CASSPPIVWTGANVLTF. CDR3 sequence (DNA): TGTGCCAGCTCACCCCCGATTGTATGGACTGGGGCCAACGTCCTGACTTTC. V usage is TRBV18 and J usage is TRBJ2-6; D is ambiguous. The V gene lost 3 bases and the J gene lost 2 bases, with 14 bases spanning the gap. The V gene's germline CDR1 is KGHSH and CDR2 LQKENI. The CDR3 totals 17 residues.

The chain is built from TRBV5-8 and TRBJ2-7, with D tentatively TRBD1 (5 bases). CDR3 length: 14 residues. Germline V gene sequence: CDR1 SGHTS, CDR2 YDEGEE. The V end lost 5 bases, the J end lost 4 bases, and 16 bases lay between the germline ends. The chain's CDR3 is CASRSHPQGYEQYF. CDR3 bases: TGTGCCAGCAGATCCCATCCTCAGGGTTACGAGCAGTACTTC.

V gene TRBV6-1 combines with J gene TRBJ2-1; 10 bases align to TRBD2. The length of the CDR3 is 15 residues. The germline gives CDR1 MNHNS, CDR2 SASEGT. The V gene end was trimmed by 6 bases and the J gene end by 7 bases; junction bases not matched to a gene: 9. CDR3 bases: TGTGCCAGCAGATTCGCCGGGACTAGCGTTAATGAGCAGTTCTTC. This gives the protein CASRFAGTSVNEQFF.